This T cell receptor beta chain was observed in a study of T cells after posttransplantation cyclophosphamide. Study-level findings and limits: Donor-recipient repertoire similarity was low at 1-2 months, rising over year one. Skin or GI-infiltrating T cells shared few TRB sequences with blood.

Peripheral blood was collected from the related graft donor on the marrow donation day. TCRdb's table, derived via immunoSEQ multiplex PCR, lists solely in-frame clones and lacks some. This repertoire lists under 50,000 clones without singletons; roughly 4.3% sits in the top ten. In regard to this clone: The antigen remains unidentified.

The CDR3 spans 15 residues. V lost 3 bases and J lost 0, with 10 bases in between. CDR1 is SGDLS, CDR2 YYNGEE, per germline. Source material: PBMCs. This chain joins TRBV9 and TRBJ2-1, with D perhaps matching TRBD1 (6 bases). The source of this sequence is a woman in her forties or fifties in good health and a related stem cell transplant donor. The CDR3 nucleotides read TGTGCCAGCAGCGCCGAGGGGGACTCCTACAATGAGCAGTTCTTC. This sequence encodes CASSAEGDSYNEQFF. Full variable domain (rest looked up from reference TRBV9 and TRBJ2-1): DSGVTQTPKHLITATGQRVTLRCSPRSGDLSVYWYQQSLDQGLQFLIQYYNGEERAKGNILERFSAQQFPDLHSELNLSSLELGDSALYFCASSAEGDSYNEQFFGPGTRLTVL.